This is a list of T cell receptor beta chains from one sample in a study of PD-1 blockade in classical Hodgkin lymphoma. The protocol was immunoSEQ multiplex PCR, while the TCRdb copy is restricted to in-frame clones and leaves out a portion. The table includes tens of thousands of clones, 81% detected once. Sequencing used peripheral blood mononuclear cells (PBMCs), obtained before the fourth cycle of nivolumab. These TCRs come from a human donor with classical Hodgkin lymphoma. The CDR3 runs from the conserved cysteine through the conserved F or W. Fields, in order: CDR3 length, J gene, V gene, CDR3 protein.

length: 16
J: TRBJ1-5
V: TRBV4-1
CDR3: CASSQMAGLSNQPQHF

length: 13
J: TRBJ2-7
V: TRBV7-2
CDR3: CASSFYGAYEQYF

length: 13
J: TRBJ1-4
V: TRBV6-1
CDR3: CASSARTNEKLFF

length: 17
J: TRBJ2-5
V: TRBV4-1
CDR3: CASSPRALAALQETQYF

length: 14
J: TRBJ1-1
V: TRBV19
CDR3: CASRAGGKDTEAFF

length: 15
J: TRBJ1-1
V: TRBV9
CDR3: CASSPTTGVNTEAFF

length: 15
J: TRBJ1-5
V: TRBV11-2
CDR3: CASSLGGTGTQPQHF

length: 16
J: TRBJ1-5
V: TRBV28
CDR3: CASSPGGRDSNQPQHF

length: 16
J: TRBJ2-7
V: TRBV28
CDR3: CASSLLRAGDSYEQYF

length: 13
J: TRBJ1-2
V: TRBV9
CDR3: CASSVSVGYGYTF

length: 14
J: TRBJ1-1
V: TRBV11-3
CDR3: CASSLGPGETEAFF

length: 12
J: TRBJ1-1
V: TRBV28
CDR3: CASIGPLSGAFF

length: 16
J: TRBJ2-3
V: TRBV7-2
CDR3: CASTETSGTSTDTQYF

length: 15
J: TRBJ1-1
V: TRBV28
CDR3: CASSLWSVSRTEAFF

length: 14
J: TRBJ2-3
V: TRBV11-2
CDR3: CASSPGTRTDTQYF

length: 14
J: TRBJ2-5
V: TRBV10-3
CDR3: CAISGTAYQETQYF

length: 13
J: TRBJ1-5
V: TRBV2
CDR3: CASSRARNQPQHF

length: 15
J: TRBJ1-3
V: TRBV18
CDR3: CASSPPFAAGNTIYF

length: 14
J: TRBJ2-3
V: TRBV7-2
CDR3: CASSSSGKADTQYF

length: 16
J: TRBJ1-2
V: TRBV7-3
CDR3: CASSPKPGQAGDGYTF

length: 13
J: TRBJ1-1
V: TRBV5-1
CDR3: CASSHSGVTEAFF

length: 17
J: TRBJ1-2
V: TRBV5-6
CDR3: CASSLFVTGRANYGYTF

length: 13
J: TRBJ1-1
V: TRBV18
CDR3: CASSLDMRAEAFF

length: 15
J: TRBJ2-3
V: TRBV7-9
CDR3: CASSLGGGRADTQYF

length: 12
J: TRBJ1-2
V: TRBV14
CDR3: CASSRGGYGYTF

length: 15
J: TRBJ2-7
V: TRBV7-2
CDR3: CASSPKERSSYEQYF

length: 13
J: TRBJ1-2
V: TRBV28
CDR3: CASSLRDNYGYTF

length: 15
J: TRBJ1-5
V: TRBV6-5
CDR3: CASSYSTESNQPQHF

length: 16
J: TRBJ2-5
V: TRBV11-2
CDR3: CASSRTGQRWQETQYF

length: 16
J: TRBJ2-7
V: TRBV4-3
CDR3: CASSQEEYPPAYEQYF

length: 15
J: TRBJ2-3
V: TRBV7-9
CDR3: CASSPRGGSTDTQYF

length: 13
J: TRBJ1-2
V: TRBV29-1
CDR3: CSVGKGQGYGYTF

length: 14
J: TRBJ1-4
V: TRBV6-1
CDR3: CASRDRGNNEKLFF

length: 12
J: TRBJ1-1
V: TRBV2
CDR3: CASSVGQGEAFF

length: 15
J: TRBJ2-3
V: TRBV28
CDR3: CASSLPTGRTDTQYF

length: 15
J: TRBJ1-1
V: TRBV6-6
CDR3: CASRKTGTGGIEAFF

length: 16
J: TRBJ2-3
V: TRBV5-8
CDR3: CASSFRGQGHTDTQYF

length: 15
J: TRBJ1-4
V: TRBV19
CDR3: CASSPGQATNEKLFF

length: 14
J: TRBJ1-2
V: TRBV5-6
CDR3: CASSLGQGAYGYTF

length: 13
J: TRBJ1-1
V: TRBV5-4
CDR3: CASSFSENTEAFF

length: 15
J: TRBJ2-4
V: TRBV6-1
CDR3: CASSLQAGTENIQYF

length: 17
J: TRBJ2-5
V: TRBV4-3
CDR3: CASSRSPYGNREETQYF

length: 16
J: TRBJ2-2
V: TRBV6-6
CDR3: CASSYGGRPGYGELFF

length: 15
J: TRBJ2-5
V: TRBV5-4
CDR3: CASSLVHRGQETQYF

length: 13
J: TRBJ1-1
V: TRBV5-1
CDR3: CASSLDRNTEAFF

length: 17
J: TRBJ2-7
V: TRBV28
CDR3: CASSSGTSGMRNYEQYF

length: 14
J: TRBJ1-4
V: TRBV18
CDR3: CASSRSGVGEKLFF

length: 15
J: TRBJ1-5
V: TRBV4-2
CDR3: CASSQGTGSNQPQHF

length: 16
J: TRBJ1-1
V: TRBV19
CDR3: CASSNAQGGSYSEAFF

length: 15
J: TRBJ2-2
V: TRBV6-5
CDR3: CASRPPGHFAGELFF

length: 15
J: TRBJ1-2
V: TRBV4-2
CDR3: CASSRISQANYGYTF

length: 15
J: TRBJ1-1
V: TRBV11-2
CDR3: CASSLKTGGWTEAFF